The clone carrying this TCR beta chain occurred once. Its target is not known. The data belong to a study of cytomegalovirus exposure and HLA in healthy donors. Study results and limitations: In vitro confirmation showed three CMV-associated chains to be CMV antigen specific.

The CDR3 spans 14 residues. CDR1 is LNHDA, CDR2 SQIVND, per germline (reference sequence). Trimming cost V 1 base and J 7 bases, with 13 bases left between them. The PCR was carried out with 60 Vbeta primers and 13 Jbeta primers. Method: immunoSEQ multiplex PCR; TCRdb's copy keeps in-frame clones and lacks some. The data contain tens of thousands of clones, approximately 80% of them singletons. The rearrangement links TRBV19 to TRBJ1-2; D call uncertain. Sequences were obtained from PBMCs. The TCR was taken from a woman aged 40-49 years in good health and CMV-seronegative. The CDR3 bases are TGTGCCAGTAGTATAGGGGCGTCGAGCCTTGGCTACACCTTC. Encoded protein: CASSIGASSLGYTF.